This T cell receptor (beta chain) is from a study of cytomegalovirus exposure and HLA in healthy donors. Study details: The early release's HLA-typed donors yielded approximately 81 million unique TCRs. Study observations and caveats: Analyses of presence/absence relied on an assumption of roughly uniform sequencing depth across donors. Most TCRs appeared rarely, but some public TCRs recurred in many donors.

The PCR made use of 60 Vbeta and 13 Jbeta primers. The data were produced by immunoSEQ multiplex PCR, yet TCRdb's version contains in-frame clones alone and is incomplete. This sample's table reports 90,000 to 150,000 clones. This CDR3 contains 16 residues. To note about this clone: The target antigen is unknown. The same CDR3 is also encoded by other DNA sequences in this sample.

Input material: PBMCs. This receptor was taken from a man aged 18 to 35 in good health and CMV-seronegative. V gene TRBV7-5 combines with J gene TRBJ1-5; the table calls TRBD1, which could not be checked here. TRBV7-5 is labeled a pseudogene. CDR3 loop: CARSLADGPEQRPQHF. Here the CDR3 DNA reads TGTGCCAGAAGCTTAGCAGACGGCCCGGAACAGAGACCCCAGCACTTT.